The 25 T cell receptor beta chains listed next were all sequenced from one sample in a study of T cells in tumors after PD-1 blockade (dated by TCRdb to the late 2010s). According to the study, the label for this sample's time point signals: second of two post-therapy site-matched biopsies around two months apart. To prepare the library, the immunoSEQ multiplex PCR assay was applied. TCRdb took over this immuneACCESS table, retaining in-frame rearrangements with V and J assigned. Such tables are incomplete; in checked studies, under half of the missing clones stem from an unresolved V gene, and the remainder is unexplained. The sample yields several thousand clones; approximately 60% were counted once. The ten most abundant clones make up around 12% of the sample. This material consisted of tumor tissue, taken after anti-PD-1 treatment. Source of these receptors: a human donor with basal cell carcinoma.

This clone was seen more than once but under ten times. The chain carries TRBV6-5 and TRBJ2-6; no clear D gene. This CDR3 spans 16 amino acids. Germline V gene lookup returns CDR1 MNHEY and CDR2 SVGAGI. The ends were cut back, 3 bases at V and 0 bases at J, with 9 bases in the middle. CDR3 DNA: TGTGCCAGCAGTTATGAGCGCGGCTCTGGGGCCAACGTCCTGACTTTC. Translated: CASSYERGSGANVLTF.

The chain employs TRBV12-5 and TRBJ1-1, with D hard to call. V was pared by 0 bases and J by 0 bases, with 8 bases between. In germline, CDR1 is LGHNT, CDR2 FRNRAP. The CDR3 spans 15 residues. CDR3 loop: CASGLVVGMNTEAFF. The CDR3 nucleotides read TGTGCTAGTGGTTTGGTGGTAGGGATGAACACTGAAGCTTTCTTT.

The chain links TRBV9 to TRBJ2-3; 10 bases are shared with TRBD2. CDR3 size: 16 residues. With V trimmed by 4 bases and J by 4 bases, 9 bases remained unmatched. Germline-derived CDR1 and CDR2 are SGDLS and YYNGEE. The CDR3 loop reads CASSPHSGGAADTQYF. The CDR3, as DNA: TGTGCCAGCAGCCCACACAGCGGGGGGGCCGCAGATACGCAGTATTTT.

Only one count was recorded for this clone. The chain uses TRBV5-4 and TRBJ2-7; TRBD2 aligns across 9 bases. There are 15 residues in the CDR3. The V segment lost 2 bases and the J segment 0 bases; nucleotides outside the gene matches: 3. Germline lookup yields CDR1 SGHNT and CDR2 YYREEE (reference sequence). Written as DNA, the CDR3 is TGTGCCAGCAGCTTTGAGCGGGGGGCCTCCTACGAGCAGTACTTC. Residues: CASSFERGASYEQYF.

By sample fraction, this clone is medium-sized. This chain links TRBV5-1 with TRBJ2-5, with a possible D match to TRBD1 (5 bases). Germline CDR1 and CDR2: SGHRS and YFSETQ. Between the trimmed V and J ends, which lost 0 bases and 2 bases, there was a span of 8 bases. The CDR3 is made up of 14 amino acids. The CDR3 reads CASSLDRFQETQYF. CDR3 sequence (DNA): TGCGCCAGCAGCTTGGACAGGTTTCAAGAGACCCAGTACTTC.

This chain connects TRBV29-1 to TRBJ1-6; D remains ambiguous. V was cut by 1 base and J by 2 bases, with 12 bases left in between. CDR3 length equals 16 residues. The V gene's germline CDR1 is SQVTM and CDR2 ANQGSEA. Here the CDR3 DNA reads TGCAGCGTTGAAGGTGCAGAGCAACCCTATAATTCACCCCTCCACTTT. This codes for CSVEGAEQPYNSPLHF.

The chain carries TRBV5-1 and TRBJ1-3; D is ambiguous. CDR1 SGHRS and CDR2 YFSETQ come from the germline V gene. This CDR3 has 14 residues. Trimming took off 0 bases at V and 3 bases at J, with 7 bases between the two ends. The CDR3 DNA is TGCGCCAGCAGCTTGGGACAAGATGGAAACACCATATATTTT. Its translation: CASSLGQDGNTIYF.

The chain has TRBV7-2 and TRBJ2-3; 10 bases match TRBD2. Trimming removed 0 bases from V and 5 bases from J; junction bases left unmatched: 8. CDR3 length: 17 amino acids. CDR1 is SGHTA, CDR2 FQGNSA, per germline. The CDR3 sequence is CASSLARAGGPGDTQYF. CDR3 DNA: TGTGCCAGCAGCTTAGCTCGAGCGGGGGGGCCCGGAGATACGCAGTATTTT. Full variable domain (outside the CDR3, taken from reference TRBV7-2 and TRBJ2-3): GAGVSQSPSNKVTEKGKDVELRCDPISGHTALYWYRQSLGQGLEFLIYFQGNSAPDKSGLPSDRFSAERTGGSVSTLTIQRTQQEDSAVYLCASSLARAGGPGDTQYFGPGTRLTVL.

This clone was seen a handful of times. V is TRBV5-6 and J is TRBJ2-5; no clear D gene. Trimming left V 1 base short and J 5 bases short, with 3 bases between. Germline V CDR1 and CDR2: SGHDT, YYEEEE. The CDR3 length is 11 residues. The CDR3 DNA is TGTGCCAGCAGCTTGAGGGAGACCCAGTACTTC. This sequence encodes CASSLRETQYF.

This clone occurred a few times. The gene calls are TRBV7-2 and TRBJ1-5, with a possible D match to TRBD1 (5 bases). V was trimmed by 1 base and J by 1 base, leaving 8 bases between them. CDR1 and CDR2 (germline): SGHTA, FQGNSA. The CDR3 consists of 15 residues. CDR3 protein: CASSLGRGSNQPQHF. The CDR3 bases are TGTGCCAGCAGCTTAGGAAGGGGAAGCAATCAGCCCCAGCATTTT. Full variable domain (outside the CDR3, taken from reference TRBV7-2 and TRBJ1-5): GAGVSQSPSNKVTEKGKDVELRCDPISGHTALYWYRQSLGQGLEFLIYFQGNSAPDKSGLPSDRFSAERTGGSVSTLTIQRTQQEDSAVYLCASSLGRGSNQPQHFGDGTRLSIL.

This rearrangement joins TRBV5-4 to TRBJ2-5, with a possible D match to TRBD2 (6 bases). Germline CDR1 reads SGHNT; CDR2 reads YYREEE (reference sequence). Trimming took off 1 base at V and 4 bases at J, with 8 bases between the two ends. The CDR3 is made up of 13 amino acids. CDR3 residues: CASSLPGVETQYF. The DNA for the CDR3 is TGTGCCAGCAGCTTGCCGGGGGTAGAGACCCAGTACTTC.

The chain joins TRBV5-6 to TRBJ1-4; TRBD1 matches at 7 bases. Germline V gene lookup returns CDR1 SGHDT and CDR2 YYEEEE. The CDR3 length is 15 residues. After removal of 1 base from V and 6 bases from J, the junction contained 6 bases not matched to a gene. The CDR3 DNA reads TGTGCCAGCAGCTTGAGGGGGCCCCTTGATGAAAAACTGTTTTTT. This encodes CASSLRGPLDEKLFF.

The chain joins TRBV27 to TRBJ2-1, with 10 nucleotides matching TRBD2. The CDR3 has 13 amino acids. CDR1 is MNHEY, CDR2 SMNVEV, per germline (reference sequence). V trimming: 6 bases; J trimming: 6 bases; junction bases outside the gene matches: 2. The CDR3 nucleotides are TGTGCCAGCAGACTAGCGGGGACCAATGAGCAGTTCTTC. This codes for CASRLAGTNEQFF.

This clone is termed large (0.1 to 1%). The chain recombines TRBV24-1 with TRBJ1-5; weak D call: TRBD1 (5 bases). The CDR3 is made up of 14 amino acids. V was trimmed by 12 bases and J by 0 bases, leaving 14 bases between them. Germline assignment: CDR1 KGHDR and CDR2 SFDVKD. The CDR3 bases are TGTGCCTCTACCAGGGATTATAGCAATCAGCCCCAGCATTTT. Translation gives CASTRDYSNQPQHF.

V usage is TRBV6-5 and J usage is TRBJ1-6, with D uncertain. V was pared by 0 bases and J by 10 bases, with 7 bases between. Germline V gene sequence: CDR1 MNHEY, CDR2 SVGAGI. This CDR3 region has 13 residues. The CDR3 DNA reads as TGTGCCAGCAGTTACTCGAGTTCGTCACCCCTCCACTTT. Its translation: CASSYSSSSPLHF.

This chain uses TRBV28 with TRBJ2-1; no clear D. The germline V gene encodes CDR1 MDHEN and CDR2 SYDVKM. The V end was cut by 7 bases, the J end by 5 bases, with 12 bases between. The CDR3 totals 13 residues. The CDR3 here is CASKSPPDNEQFF. The CDR3 DNA follows: TGTGCCAGCAAATCCCCCCCAGACAATGAGCAGTTCTTC. Full variable domain (outside the CDR3, taken from reference TRBV28 and TRBJ2-1): DVKVTQSSRYLVKRTGEKVFLECVQDMDHENMFWYRQDPGLGLRLIYFSYDVKMKEKGDIPEGYSVSREKKERFSLILESASTNQTSMYLCASKSPPDNEQFFGPGTRLTVL.

V usage is TRBV7-6 and J usage is TRBJ2-1, with unresolved D. Germline lookup yields CDR1 SGHVS and CDR2 FNYEAQ. This CDR3 is built from 13 residues. Deletions cut 0 bases from V and 5 bases from J, with 5 bases between. Here the CDR3 DNA reads TGTGCCAGCAGCTTAGCCAGAAACAATGAGCAGTTCTTC. Residues: CASSLARNNEQFF.

This sequence joins TRBV11-1 and TRBJ2-6, with D hard to call. The CDR3 is 15 amino acids. Germline CDR1 is SGHAT and CDR2 is FQDESV (reference sequence). Trimming left V 2 bases short and J 0 bases short, with 5 bases between. The DNA of the CDR3 is TGTGCCAGCAGCTTAACACACTCTGGGGCCAACGTCCTGACTTTC. Translating it yields CASSLTHSGANVLTF.

The V call is TRBV11-3, the J call TRBJ1-1; a possible D gene is TRBD1 (5 bases). Germline V gene data show CDR1 as SGHNT and CDR2 as YENEEA. The CDR3 is 13 residues long. Trimming shortened V by 3 bases and J by 5 bases, and 10 bases separated the two germline ends. CDR3: CASSLGEKTEAFF. The CDR3 DNA sequence: TGTGCCAGCAGCTTGGGGGAAAAGACTGAAGCTTTCTTT.

The rearrangement joins TRBV4-1 to TRBJ2-1, with 13 nucleotides matching TRBD2. In germline, CDR1 is MGHRA, CDR2 YSYEKL. The V gene end was trimmed by 4 bases and the J gene end by 5 bases; junction bases not matched to a gene: 8. The CDR3 covers 17 residues. DNA of the CDR3: TGCGCCAGCAGCCGCGACACTAGCGGGGGGGCTCACAATGAGCAGTTCTTC. Translated, it gives CASSRDTSGGAHNEQFF.

V gene TRBV28 combines with J gene TRBJ2-7; the match to TRBD1 covers 7 bases. Germline V gene sequence: CDR1 MDHEN, CDR2 SYDVKM. The CDR3 consists of 14 residues. Trimming removed 5 bases from V and 7 bases from J; junction bases left unmatched: 11. The CDR3 DNA is TGTGCCAGCAGTACCACAGGGGAGATAGTGGAGCAGTACTTC. The encoded protein is CASSTTGEIVEQYF.

V and J are TRBV7-8 and TRBJ2-4; 9 nucleotides agree with TRBD1. CDR1 is SGHVS and CDR2 is FQNEAQ in the germline V gene. The CDR3 is 16 residues long. Losses at the gene ends were 1 base for V and 5 bases for J; bases not matched to a gene: 6. The DNA of the CDR3 is TGTGCCAGCAGCTTAGGCTTGGGACAGGGAGAAAACATTCAGTACTTC. Amino acid sequence: CASSLGLGQGENIQYF.

This clone showed up just a few times. This chain connects TRBV25-1 to TRBJ1-1; D gene ambiguous. Germline V gives CDR1 MGHDK, CDR2 SYGVNS. With 7 bases removed from V and 0 bases from J, the gap between germline ends came to 9 bases. CDR3 length equals 13 residues. Written as DNA, the CDR3 is TGTGCCAGCACTGGATTCATGAACACTGAAGCTTTCTTT. Protein product: CASTGFMNTEAFF.

The CDR3 nucleotides are TGTGCCAGCAGCTTAGGGGCGGGCCGTTTGGCCGACACAGATACGCAGTATTTT. This codes for CASSLGAGRLADTDTQYF. V is TRBV7-9 and J is TRBJ2-3; D may be TRBD2 (5 bases). Looked up from germline, CDR1 is SEHNR and CDR2 is FQNEAQ (reference sequence). The CDR3 totals 18 residues. V lost 1 base to trimming and J lost 2 bases, with 19 bases between them.

The table lists this clone with a count of one. The chain employs TRBV5-5 and TRBJ2-7, with D perhaps matching TRBD1 (5 bases). Trimming stripped 4 bases from V and 3 bases from J, with 11 bases between. Per germline, CDR1 SGHKS and CDR2 YYEKEE (reference sequence). CDR3 length: 13 amino acids. The CDR3 DNA reads as TGTGCCAGCAGCGAAACAGGAAACTACGAGCAGTACTTC. Its translation: CASSETGNYEQYF.